One sample yielded the 3 T cell receptor beta chains listed below, sequenced in a study of human CD8 memory T cell subsets. Libraries of TCR beta chains were produced by 5' RACE (UMI-labeled). TCRdb reprocessed the 5' RACE reads, with one entry per CDR3 protein and no DNA. This table lists about 17,000 distinct CDR3 sequences. Material for sequencing was CD8+ T cells from PBMCs. These receptors came from a human donor in good health.

The chain joins TRBV11-2 to TRBJ1-3. CDR3 length: 13 residues. The V gene's germline CDR1 is SGHAT and CDR2 FQNNGV. CDR3 region: CASSFGSGNTIYF.

This sequence joins TRBV9 and TRBJ2-1; TCRdb reports TRBD2, a call that lacks DNA to check it against. CDR1 and CDR2 (germline): SGDLS, YYNGEE. CDR3 length: 15 amino acids. CDR3 loop: CASSPGASPHNEQFF.

This rearrangement joins TRBV7-9 to TRBJ1-5. The CDR3 contains 15 residues. Germline CDR1 is SEHNR and CDR2 is FQNEAQ (reference sequence). The CDR3 protein is CASSQGGAANQPQHF.